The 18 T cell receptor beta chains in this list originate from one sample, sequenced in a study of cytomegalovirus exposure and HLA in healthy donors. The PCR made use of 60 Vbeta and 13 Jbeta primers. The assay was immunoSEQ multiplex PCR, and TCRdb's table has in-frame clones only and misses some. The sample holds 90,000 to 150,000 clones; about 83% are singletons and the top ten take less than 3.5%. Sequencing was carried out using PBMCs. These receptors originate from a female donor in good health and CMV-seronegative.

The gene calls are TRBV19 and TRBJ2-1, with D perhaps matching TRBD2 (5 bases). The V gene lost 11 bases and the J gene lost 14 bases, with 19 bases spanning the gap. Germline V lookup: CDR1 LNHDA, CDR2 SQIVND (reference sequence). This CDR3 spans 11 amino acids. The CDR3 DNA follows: TGTGCCTCCTCGGGCGGAGCGGTGGAGTTCTTC. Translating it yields CASSGGAVEFF.

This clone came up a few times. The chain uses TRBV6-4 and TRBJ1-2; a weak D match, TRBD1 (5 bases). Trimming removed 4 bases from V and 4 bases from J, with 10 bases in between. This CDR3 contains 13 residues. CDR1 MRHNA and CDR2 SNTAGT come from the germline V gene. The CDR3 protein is CASSVEGSYGYTF. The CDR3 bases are TGTGCCAGCAGTGTGGAGGGGTCCTATGGCTACACCTTC.

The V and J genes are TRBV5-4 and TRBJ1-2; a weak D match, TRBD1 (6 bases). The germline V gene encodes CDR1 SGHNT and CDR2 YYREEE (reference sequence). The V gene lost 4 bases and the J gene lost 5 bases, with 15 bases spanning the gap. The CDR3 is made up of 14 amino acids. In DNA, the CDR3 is TGTGCCAGCAGCCGGTGGACAGTGCCTTATGGCTACACCTTC. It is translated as CASSRWTVPYGYTF.

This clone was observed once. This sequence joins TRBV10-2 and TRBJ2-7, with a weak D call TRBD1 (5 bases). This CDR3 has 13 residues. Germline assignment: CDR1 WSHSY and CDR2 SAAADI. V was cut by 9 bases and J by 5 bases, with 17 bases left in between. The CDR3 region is CASSAGIRNEQYF. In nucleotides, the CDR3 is TGCGCCAGTTCTGCAGGGATAAGGAACGAGCAGTACTTC.

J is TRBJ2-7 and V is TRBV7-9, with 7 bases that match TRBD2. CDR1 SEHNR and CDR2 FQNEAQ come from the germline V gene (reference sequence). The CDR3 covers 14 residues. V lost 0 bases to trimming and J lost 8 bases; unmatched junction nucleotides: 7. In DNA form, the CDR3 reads TGTGCCAGCAGCTTAGCAGCGGGGACTGGCAAGCAGTACTTC. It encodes CASSLAAGTGKQYF.

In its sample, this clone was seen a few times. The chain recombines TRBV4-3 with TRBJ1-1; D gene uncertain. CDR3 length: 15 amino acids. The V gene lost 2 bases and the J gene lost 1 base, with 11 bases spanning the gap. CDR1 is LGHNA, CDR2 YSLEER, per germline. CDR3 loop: CASSQNQAENTEAFF. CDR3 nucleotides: TGCGCCAGCAGCCAAAATCAAGCGGAGAACACTGAAGCTTTCTTT.

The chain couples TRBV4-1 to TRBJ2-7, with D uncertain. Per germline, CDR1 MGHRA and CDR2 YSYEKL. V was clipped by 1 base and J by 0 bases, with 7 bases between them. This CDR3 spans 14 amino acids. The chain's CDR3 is CASSQVSSSYEQYF. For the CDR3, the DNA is TGCGCCAGCAGCCAAGTTTCATCCTCCTACGAGCAGTACTTC.

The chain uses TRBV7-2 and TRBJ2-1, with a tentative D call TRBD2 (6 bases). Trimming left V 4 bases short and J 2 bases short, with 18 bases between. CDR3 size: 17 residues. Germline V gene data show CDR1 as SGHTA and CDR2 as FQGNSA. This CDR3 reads CASSSMEGRGAYNEQFF. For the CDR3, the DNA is TGTGCCAGCAGCTCTATGGAGGGAAGAGGGGCCTACAATGAGCAGTTCTTC.

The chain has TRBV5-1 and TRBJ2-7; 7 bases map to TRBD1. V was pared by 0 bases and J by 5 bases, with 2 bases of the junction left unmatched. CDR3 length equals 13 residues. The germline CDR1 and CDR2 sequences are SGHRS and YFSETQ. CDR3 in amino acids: CASSLGDSNEQYF. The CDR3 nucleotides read TGCGCCAGCAGCTTGGGGGACAGTAACGAGCAGTACTTC.

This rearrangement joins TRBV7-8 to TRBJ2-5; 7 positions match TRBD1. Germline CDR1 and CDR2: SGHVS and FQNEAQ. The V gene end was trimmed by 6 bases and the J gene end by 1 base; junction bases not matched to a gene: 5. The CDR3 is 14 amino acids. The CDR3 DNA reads TGTGCCAGCAGTTCCGGGACAGCCCAAGAGACCCAGTACTTC. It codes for CASSSGTAQETQYF.

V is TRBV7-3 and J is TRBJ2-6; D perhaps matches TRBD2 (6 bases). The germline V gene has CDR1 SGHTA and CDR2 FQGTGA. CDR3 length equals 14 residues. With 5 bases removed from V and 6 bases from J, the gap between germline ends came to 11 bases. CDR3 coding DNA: TGTGCCAGCAGCCCGGCGGGGTCGGCCAACGTCCTGACTTTC. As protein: CASSPAGSANVLTF.

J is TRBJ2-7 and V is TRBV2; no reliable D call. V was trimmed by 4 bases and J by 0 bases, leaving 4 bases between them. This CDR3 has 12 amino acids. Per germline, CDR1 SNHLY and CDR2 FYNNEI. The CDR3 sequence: CASSAVSYEQYF. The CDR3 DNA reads TGTGCCAGCAGTGCGGTCTCCTACGAGCAGTACTTC.

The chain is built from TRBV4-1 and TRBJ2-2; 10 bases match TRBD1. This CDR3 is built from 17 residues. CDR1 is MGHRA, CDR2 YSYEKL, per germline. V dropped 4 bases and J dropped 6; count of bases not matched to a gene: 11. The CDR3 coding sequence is TGCGCCAGCAGCCTCCTGCCGGGACAGGGGTTGTCCGGGGAGCTGTTTTTT. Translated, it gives CASSLLPGQGLSGELFF.

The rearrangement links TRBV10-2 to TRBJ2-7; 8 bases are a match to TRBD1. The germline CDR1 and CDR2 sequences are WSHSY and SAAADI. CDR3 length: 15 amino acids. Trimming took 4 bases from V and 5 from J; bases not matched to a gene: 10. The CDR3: CASSAIDRGPNEQYF. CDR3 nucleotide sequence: TGCGCCAGCAGTGCAATAGACAGGGGCCCCAACGAGCAGTACTTC.

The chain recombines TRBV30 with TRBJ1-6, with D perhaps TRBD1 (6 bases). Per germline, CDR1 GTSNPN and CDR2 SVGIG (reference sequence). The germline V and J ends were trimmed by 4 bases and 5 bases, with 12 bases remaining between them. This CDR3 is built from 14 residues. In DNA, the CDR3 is TGTGCCTGGACTCTAGACAGGAATAATTCACCCCTCCACTTT. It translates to CAWTLDRNNSPLHF.

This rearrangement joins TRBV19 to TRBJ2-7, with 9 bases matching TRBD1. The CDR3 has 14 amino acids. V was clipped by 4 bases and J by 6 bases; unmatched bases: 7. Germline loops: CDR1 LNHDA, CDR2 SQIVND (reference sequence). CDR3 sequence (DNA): TGTGCCAGTAGTACCTCGGACAGGGGACGCGAGCAGTACTTC. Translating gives CASSTSDRGREQYF.

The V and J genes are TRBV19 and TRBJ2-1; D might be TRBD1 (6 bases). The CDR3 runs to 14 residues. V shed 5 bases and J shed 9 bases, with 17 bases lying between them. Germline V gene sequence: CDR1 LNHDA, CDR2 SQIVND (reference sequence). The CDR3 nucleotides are TGTGCCAGTAGTCCCGGAACAGGGCTAGGTGAGCAGTTCTTC. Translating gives CASSPGTGLGEQFF.

The CDR3 DNA is TGTGCCAGCAGCCTGGGCGCCATAACAGGGAACCAAGAGACCCAGTACTTC. Its protein product is CASSLGAITGNQETQYF. V usage is TRBV7-8 and J usage is TRBJ2-5; D is possibly TRBD1 (6 bases). Trimming took 5 bases from V and 0 from J, leaving 19 bases between them. Germline-derived CDR1 and CDR2 are SGHVS and FQNEAQ. CDR3 length equals 17 residues.